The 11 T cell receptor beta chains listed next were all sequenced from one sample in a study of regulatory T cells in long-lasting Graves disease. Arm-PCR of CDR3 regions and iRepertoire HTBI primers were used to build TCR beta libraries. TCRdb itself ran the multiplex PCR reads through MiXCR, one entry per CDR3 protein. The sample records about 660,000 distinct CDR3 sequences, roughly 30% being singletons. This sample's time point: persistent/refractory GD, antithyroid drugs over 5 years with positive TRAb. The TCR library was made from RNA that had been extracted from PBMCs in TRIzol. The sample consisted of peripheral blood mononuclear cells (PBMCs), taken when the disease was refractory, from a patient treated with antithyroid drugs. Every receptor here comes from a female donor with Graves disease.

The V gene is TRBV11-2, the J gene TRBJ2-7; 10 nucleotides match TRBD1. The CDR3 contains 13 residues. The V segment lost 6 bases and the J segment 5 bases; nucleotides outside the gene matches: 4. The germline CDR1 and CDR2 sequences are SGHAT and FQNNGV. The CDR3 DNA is TGTGCCAGCAGAGACAGGGGGCGCAACGAGCAGTACTTC. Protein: CASRDRGRNEQYF.

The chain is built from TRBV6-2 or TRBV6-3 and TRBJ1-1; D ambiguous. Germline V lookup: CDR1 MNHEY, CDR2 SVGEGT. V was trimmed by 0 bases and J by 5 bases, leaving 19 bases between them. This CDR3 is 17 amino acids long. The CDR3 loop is CASSYSSAFGVQTEAFF. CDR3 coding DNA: TGTGCCAGCAGTTACTCATCGGCTTTCGGGGTTCAAACTGAAGCTTTCTTT.

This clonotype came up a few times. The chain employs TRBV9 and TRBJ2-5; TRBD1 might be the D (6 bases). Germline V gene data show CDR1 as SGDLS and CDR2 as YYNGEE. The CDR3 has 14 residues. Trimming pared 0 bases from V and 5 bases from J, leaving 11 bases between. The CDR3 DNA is TGTGCCAGCAGCGTAGGTCCCAGGGGTGAGACCCAGTACTTC. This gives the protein CASSVGPRGETQYF.

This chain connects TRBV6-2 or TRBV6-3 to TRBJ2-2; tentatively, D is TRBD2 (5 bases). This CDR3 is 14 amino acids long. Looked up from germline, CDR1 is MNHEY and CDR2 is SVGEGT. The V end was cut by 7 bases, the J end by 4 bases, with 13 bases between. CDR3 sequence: CASTFRRGTGELFF. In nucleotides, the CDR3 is TGTGCCAGCACTTTTCGCCGGGGCACCGGGGAGCTGTTTTTT.

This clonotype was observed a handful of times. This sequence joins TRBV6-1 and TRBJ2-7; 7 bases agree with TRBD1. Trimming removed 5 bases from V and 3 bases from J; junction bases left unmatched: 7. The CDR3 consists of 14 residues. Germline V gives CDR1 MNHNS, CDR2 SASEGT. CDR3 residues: CASSTGAFGYEQYF. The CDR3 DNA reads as TGTGCCAGCAGTACAGGGGCCTTCGGCTACGAGCAGTACTTC.

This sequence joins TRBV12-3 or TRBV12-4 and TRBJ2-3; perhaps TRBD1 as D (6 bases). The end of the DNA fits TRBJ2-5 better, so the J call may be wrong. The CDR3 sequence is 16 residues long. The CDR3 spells CASSLVRGRGRETQYF. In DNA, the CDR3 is TGTGCCAGCAGTTTGGTCAGGGGCAGGGGCAGAGAGACCCAGTACTTC.

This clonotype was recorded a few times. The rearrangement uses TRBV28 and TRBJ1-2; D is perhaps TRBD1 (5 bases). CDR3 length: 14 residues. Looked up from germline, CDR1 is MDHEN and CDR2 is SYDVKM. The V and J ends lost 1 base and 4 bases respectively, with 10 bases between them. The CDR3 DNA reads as TGTGCCAGCAGTTTATTTGGGGGGAGCTATGGCTACACCTTC. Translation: CASSLFGGSYGYTF.

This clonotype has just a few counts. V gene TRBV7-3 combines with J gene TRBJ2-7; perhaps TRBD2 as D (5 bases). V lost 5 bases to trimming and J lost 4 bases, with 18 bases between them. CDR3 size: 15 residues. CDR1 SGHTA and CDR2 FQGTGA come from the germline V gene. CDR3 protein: CASSLQPGIGYEQYF. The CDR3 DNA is TGTGCCAGCAGCCTACAGCCGGGGATTGGGTACGAGCAGTACTTC.

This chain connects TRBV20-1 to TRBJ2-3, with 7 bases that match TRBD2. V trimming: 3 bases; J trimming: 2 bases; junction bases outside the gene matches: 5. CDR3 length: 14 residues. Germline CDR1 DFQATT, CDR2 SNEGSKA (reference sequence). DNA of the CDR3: TGCAGTGCTAGGGCTAGCGGTCACACAGATACGCAGTATTTT. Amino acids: CSARASGHTDTQYF.

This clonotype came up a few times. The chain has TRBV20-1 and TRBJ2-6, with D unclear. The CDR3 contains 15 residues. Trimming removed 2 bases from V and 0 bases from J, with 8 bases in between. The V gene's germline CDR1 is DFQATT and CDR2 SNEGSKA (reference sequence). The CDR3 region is CSARNRNSGANVLTF. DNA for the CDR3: TGCAGTGCTAGAAACAGAAACTCTGGGGCCAACGTCCTGACTTTC.

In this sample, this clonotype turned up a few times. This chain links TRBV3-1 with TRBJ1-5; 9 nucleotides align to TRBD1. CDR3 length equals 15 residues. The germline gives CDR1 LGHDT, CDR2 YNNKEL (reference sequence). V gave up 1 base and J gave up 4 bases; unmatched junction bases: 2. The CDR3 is CASSQGTGANQPQHF. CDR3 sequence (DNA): TGTGCCAGCAGCCAAGGGACAGGGGCTAATCAGCCCCAGCATTTT.